Shown below are 11 T cell receptor beta chains from a single sample sequenced in a study of blood T cell repertoires in COVID-19. The repertoire was sequenced with immunoSEQ multiplex PCR; TCRdb's copy has only in-frame clones and lacks some. The sample includes approximately 300,000 clones, approximately 90% of them seen just once. Sample: peripheral blood. Source of these receptors: a man younger than 45 with acute or convalescent COVID-19.

This chain uses TRBV25-1 with TRBJ1-6; weak D call: TRBD1 (6 bases). Between the trimmed V and J ends, which lost 6 bases and 0 bases, there was a span of 9 bases. Germline V gene lookup returns CDR1 MGHDK and CDR2 SYGVNS. This CDR3 has 15 residues. The CDR3 is CASSDRSSYNSPLHF. Written as DNA, the CDR3 is TGTGCCAGCAGCGACAGGAGCTCCTATAATTCACCCCTCCACTTT.

The genes are TRBV28 and TRBJ2-3, with D unclear. CDR1 MDHEN and CDR2 SYDVKM come from the germline V gene. Between the trimmed V and J ends, which lost 2 bases and 0 bases, there was a span of 9 bases. The length of the CDR3 is 15 residues. The CDR3, as DNA: TGTGCCAGCAGTTTAAATGCGGTTAGCACAGATACGCAGTATTTT. This sequence encodes CASSLNAVSTDTQYF.

This clone was observed a handful of times. The rearrangement joins TRBV6-5 to TRBJ2-1; 7 bases match TRBD2. Germline CDR1 MNHEY, CDR2 SVGAGI. The CDR3 extends over 15 amino acids. V lost 6 bases to trimming and J lost 5 bases; unmatched junction nucleotides: 10. The CDR3 DNA sequence: TGTGCCAGCAGGGCCCGGGCGGGGGTTAACAATGAGCAGTTCTTC. Encoded protein: CASRARAGVNNEQFF.

The chain carries TRBV29-1 and TRBJ2-2, with 13 nucleotides matching TRBD2. This CDR3 has 16 amino acids. Germline assignment: CDR1 SQVTM and CDR2 ANQGSEA. The ends lost 5 bases at V and 2 bases at J; junction bases unmatched: 5. CDR3 residues: CSVRLAGGLNTGELFF. CDR3 DNA: TGCAGCGTTCGACTAGCGGGAGGTCTAAACACCGGGGAGCTGTTTTTT.

This clone was counted once. The chain recombines TRBV6-5 with TRBJ2-5, with D unclear. This CDR3 has 12 residues. V shed 8 bases and J shed 7 bases, with 14 bases lying between them. From germline, CDR1 is MNHEY and CDR2 SVGAGI. This CDR3 reads CASPTPSRTQYF. The CDR3 nucleotides read TGTGCCAGCCCCACCCCTTCGAGGACCCAGTACTTC.

This clone occurred once. The identical CDR3 is also encoded by other nucleotide sequences in the sample. J is TRBJ1-2 and V is TRBV5-6, with D unclear. CDR3 size: 13 residues. Germline V gives CDR1 SGHDT, CDR2 YYEEEE. Trimming removed 0 bases from V and 2 bases from J, with 5 bases in between. CDR3 loop: CASSLDRNYGYTF. DNA for the CDR3: TGTGCCAGCAGCTTGGACCGGAACTATGGCTACACCTTC.

The chain recombines TRBV5-1 with TRBJ1-6; D unclear. CDR3 length equals 13 residues. Germline V gives CDR1 SGHRS, CDR2 YFSETQ. Trimming pared 4 bases from V and 9 bases from J, leaving 11 bases between. CDR3 DNA: TGCGCCAGCAGCCGATGGGAGGGTTCACCCCTCCACTTT. As protein: CASSRWEGSPLHF.

As to this clone: A much larger clone differs from this one at a single base, so this may be a read error. The J gene is TRBJ1-5, the V gene TRBV12-3 or TRBV12-4; D not certain. V lost 5 bases and J 7 bases, leaving 9 bases between the germline ends. The CDR3 loop spans 12 amino acids. The CDR3 is CASSPAGQPQHF. CDR3 in DNA: TGTGCCAGCAGTCCGGCGGGGCAGCCCCAGCATTTT.

V is TRBV11-2 and J is TRBJ1-6; TRBD1 matches 8 bases. The CDR3 runs to 15 residues. From germline, CDR1 is SGHAT and CDR2 FQNNGV. The junction had 7 bases not matched to a gene; V was cut back by 3 bases and J by 9 bases. CDR3 nucleotides: TGTGCCAGCAGCTTCGACAGGGGTCGCGGTTCACCCCTCCACTTT. This gives the protein CASSFDRGRGSPLHF.

The chain couples TRBV9 to TRBJ1-6; 8 bases are shared with TRBD1. The CDR3 is 14 amino acids. CDR1 is SGDLS and CDR2 is YYNGEE in the germline V gene. J gave up 7 bases and V 3 bases, and 3 bases lay outside the gene matches. The CDR3 loop reads CASSETGVNSPLHF. CDR3 nucleotides: TGTGCCAGCAGCGAGACAGGGGTCAATTCACCCCTCCACTTT.

The chain employs TRBV5-5 and TRBJ1-2; D unclear. The ends were cut back, 2 bases at V and 7 bases at J, with 15 bases in the middle. Germline CDR1 is SGHKS and CDR2 is YYEKEE (reference sequence). This CDR3 spans 14 amino acids. For the CDR3, the DNA is TGTGCCAGCAGCTTCGGGGTACGACAAGGTGGCTACACCTTC. It encodes CASSFGVRQGGYTF.